This T cell receptor beta chain came from a study of cytomegalovirus exposure and HLA in healthy donors. Overall study findings and caveats: Across donors, sequencing depth was assumed by presence/absence analyses to be roughly uniform. Earlier results showed most TCR beta V segments being productive about 87% or about 30% of the time. Later analysis placed DRB1 highest and HLA-C lowest in TCR association rates, which differed by HLA locus. Through in vitro validation, a few CMV-associated chains were shown to be specific for CMV antigens.

Points on this clone: What it binds is unknown.

The germline CDR1 and CDR2 sequences are LGHNA and YNFKEQ. V dropped 5 bases and J dropped 4; count of bases not matched to a gene: 2. The CDR3 loop spans 14 amino acids. 13 Jbeta primers and 60 Vbeta primers were used for the PCR. Data came from immunoSEQ multiplex PCR; TCRdb stores just in-frame clones and leaves some out. Its clone listing holds more than 35,000 clones. The sequence came from a man aged 25 to 40 in good health and CMV-seronegative. Specimen: PBMCs. The rearrangement joins TRBV4-2 to TRBJ2-3, with 11 bases matching TRBD2. The CDR3 spells CASSGTSGPDTQYF. The CDR3 DNA reads TGTGCCAGCAGCGGGACTAGCGGTCCAGATACGCAGTATTTT.